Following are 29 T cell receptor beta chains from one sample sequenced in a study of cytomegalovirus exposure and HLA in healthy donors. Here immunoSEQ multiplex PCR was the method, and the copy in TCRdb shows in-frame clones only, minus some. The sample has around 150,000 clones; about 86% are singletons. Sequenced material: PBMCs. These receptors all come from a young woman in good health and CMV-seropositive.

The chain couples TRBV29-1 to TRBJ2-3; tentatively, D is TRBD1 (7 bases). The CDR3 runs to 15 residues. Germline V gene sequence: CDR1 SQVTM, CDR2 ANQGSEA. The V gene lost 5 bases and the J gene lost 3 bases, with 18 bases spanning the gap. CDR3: CSVPPGGTATDTQYF. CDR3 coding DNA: TGCAGCGTTCCCCCCGGAGGGACAGCTACAGATACGCAGTATTTT.

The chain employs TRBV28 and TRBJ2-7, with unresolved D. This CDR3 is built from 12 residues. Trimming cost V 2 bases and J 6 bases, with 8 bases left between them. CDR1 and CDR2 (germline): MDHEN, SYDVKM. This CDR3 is CASSLSVAEQYF. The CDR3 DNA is TGTGCCAGCAGTTTAAGTGTGGCCGAGCAGTACTTC.

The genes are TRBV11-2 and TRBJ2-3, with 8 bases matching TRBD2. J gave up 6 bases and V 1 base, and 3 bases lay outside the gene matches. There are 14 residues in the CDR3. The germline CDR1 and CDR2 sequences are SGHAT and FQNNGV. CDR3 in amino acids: CASSLAGGLDTQYF. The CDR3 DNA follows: TGTGCCAGCAGCTTAGCGGGAGGGTTGGATACGCAGTATTTT.

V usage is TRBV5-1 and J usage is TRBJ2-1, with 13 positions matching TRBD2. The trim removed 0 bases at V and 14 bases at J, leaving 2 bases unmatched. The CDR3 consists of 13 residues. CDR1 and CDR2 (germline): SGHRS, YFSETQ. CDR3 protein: CASSLETSGGKFF. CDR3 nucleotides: TGCGCCAGCAGCTTGGAGACTAGCGGGGGGAAGTTCTTC.

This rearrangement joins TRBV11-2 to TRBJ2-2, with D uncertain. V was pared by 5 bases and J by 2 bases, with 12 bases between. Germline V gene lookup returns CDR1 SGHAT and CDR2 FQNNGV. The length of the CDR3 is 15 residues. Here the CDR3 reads CASSARVQNTGELFF. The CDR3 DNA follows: TGTGCCAGCAGCGCTCGCGTCCAAAACACCGGGGAGCTGTTTTTT.

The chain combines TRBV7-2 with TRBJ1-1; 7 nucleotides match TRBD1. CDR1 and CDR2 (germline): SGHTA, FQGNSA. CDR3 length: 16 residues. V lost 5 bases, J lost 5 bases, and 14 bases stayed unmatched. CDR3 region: CASSLHMDRRETEAFF. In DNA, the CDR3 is TGTGCCAGCAGCCTCCATATGGACAGGAGAGAAACTGAAGCTTTCTTT.

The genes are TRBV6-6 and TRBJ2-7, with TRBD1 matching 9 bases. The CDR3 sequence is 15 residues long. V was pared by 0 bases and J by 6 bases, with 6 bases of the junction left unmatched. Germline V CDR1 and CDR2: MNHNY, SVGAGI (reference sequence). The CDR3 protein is CASSYSGTGPREQYF. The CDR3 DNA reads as TGTGCCAGCAGTTACTCCGGGACAGGGCCTCGCGAGCAGTACTTC.

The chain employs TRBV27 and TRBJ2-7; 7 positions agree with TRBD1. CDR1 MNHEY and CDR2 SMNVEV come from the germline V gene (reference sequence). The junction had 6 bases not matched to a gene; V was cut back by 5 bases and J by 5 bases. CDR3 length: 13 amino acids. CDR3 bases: TGTGCCAGCAGTAACAGGGGAACTGACGAGCAGTACTTC. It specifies CASSNRGTDEQYF.

CDR3 loop: CASSTANTIYF. The DNA of the CDR3 is TGTGCCAGCAGTACAGCAAACACCATATATTTT. The chain uses TRBV6-6 and TRBJ1-3, with D unclear. The ends were cut back, 5 bases at V and 6 bases at J, with 5 bases in the middle. CDR1 and CDR2 from the germline V gene are MNHNY and SVGAGI (reference sequence). This CDR3 contains 11 residues.

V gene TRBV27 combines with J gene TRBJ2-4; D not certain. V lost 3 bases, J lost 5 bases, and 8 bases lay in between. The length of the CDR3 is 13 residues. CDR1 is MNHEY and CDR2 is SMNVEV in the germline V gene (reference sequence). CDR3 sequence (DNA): TGTGCCAGCAGTTTGAACAGACAAAACATTCAGTACTTC. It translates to CASSLNRQNIQYF.

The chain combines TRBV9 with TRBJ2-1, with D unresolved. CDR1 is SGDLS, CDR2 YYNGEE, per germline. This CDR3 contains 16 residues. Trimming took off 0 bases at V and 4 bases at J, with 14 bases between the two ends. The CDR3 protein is CASSVGQSPFYNEQFF. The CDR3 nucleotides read TGTGCCAGCAGCGTAGGGCAGTCTCCTTTTTACAATGAGCAGTTCTTC.

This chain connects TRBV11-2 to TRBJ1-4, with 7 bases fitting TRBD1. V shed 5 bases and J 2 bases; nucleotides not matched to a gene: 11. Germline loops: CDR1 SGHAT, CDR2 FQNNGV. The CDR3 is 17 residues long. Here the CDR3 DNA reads TGTGCCAGCAGCCTGGCAGGGTTAGGGGGCACTAATGAAAAACTGTTTTTT. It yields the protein CASSLAGLGGTNEKLFF.

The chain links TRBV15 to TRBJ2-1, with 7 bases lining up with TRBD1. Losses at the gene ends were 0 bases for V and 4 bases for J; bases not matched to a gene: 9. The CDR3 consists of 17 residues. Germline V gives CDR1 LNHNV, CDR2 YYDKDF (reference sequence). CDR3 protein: CATSRDRRDSVYNEQFF. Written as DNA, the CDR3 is TGTGCCACCAGCAGAGATCGACGGGACAGCGTTTACAATGAGCAGTTCTTC.

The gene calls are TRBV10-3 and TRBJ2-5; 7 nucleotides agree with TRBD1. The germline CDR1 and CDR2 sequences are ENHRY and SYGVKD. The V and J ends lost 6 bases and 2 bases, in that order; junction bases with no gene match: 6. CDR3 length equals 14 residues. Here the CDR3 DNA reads TGTGCCATCAGGGACGGGACAGCTCAAGAGACCCAGTACTTC. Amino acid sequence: CAIRDGTAQETQYF.

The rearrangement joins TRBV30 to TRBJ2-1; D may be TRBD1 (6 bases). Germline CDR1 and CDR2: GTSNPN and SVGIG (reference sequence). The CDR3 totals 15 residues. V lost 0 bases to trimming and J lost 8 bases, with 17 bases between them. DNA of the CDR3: TGTGCCTGGAGTGTAAAGGGGGAATGGGAACATGAGCAGTTCTTC. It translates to CAWSVKGEWEHEQFF. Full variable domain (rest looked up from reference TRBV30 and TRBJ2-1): SQTIHQWPATLVQPVGSPLSLECTVEGTSNPNLYWYRQAAGRGLQLLFYSVGIGQISSEVPQNLSASRPQDRQFILSSKKLLLSDSGFYLCAWSVKGEWEHEQFFGPGTRLTVL.

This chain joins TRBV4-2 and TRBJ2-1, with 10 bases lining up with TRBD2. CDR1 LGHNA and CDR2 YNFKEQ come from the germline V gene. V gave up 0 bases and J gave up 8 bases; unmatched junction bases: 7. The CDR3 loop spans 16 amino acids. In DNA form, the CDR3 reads TGTGCCAGCAGCCAAGATCTCGCTAGCGGGGGTCATGAGCAGTTCTTC. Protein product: CASSQDLASGGHEQFF.

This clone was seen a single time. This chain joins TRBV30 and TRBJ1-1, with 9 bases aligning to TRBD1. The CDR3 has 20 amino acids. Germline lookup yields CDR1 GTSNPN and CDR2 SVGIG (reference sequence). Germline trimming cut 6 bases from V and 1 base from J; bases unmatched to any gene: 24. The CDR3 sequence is CACPTGTGYPPTTSNTEAFF. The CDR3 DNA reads TGTGCCTGCCCGACCGGGACAGGGTACCCCCCCACCACTTCGAACACTGAAGCTTTCTTT.

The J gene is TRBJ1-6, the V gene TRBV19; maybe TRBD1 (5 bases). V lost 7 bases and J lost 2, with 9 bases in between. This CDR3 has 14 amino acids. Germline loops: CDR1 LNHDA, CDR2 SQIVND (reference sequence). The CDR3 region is CASKGGAYNSPLHF. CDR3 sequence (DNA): TGTGCCAGTAAAGGAGGGGCCTATAATTCACCCCTCCACTTT.

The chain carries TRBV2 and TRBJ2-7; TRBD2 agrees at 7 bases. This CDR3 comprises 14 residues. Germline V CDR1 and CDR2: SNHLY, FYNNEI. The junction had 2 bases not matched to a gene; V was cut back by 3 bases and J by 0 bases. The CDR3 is CASSEGGYSYEQYF. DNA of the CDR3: TGTGCCAGCAGTGAGGGGGGGTACTCCTACGAGCAGTACTTC.

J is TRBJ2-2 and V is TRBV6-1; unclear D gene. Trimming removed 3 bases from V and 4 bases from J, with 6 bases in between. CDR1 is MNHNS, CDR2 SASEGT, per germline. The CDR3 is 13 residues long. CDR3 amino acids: CASSDQVTGELFF. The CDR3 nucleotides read TGTGCCAGCAGTGATCAGGTCACCGGGGAGCTGTTTTTT.

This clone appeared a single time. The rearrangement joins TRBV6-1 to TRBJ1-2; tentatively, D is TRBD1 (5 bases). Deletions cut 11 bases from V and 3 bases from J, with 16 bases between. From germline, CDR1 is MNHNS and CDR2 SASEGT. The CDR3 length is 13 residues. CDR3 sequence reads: CAGGGFTDYGYTF. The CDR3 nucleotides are TGTGCCGGGGGAGGTTTTACTGACTATGGCTACACCTTC.

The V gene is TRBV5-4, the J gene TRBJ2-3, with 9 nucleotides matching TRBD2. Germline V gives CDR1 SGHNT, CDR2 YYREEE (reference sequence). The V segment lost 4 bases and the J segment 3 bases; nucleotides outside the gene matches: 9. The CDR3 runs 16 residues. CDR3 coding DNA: TGTGCCAGCAGCAAAAAAGTAGCGGGAGTGACAGATACGCAGTATTTT. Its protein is CASSKKVAGVTDTQYF.

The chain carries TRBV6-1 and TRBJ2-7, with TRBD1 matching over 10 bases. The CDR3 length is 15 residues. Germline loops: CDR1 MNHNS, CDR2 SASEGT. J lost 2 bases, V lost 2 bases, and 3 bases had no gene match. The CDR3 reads CASSEPGQGTYEQYF. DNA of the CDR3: TGTGCCAGCAGTGAACCGGGACAGGGGACCTACGAGCAGTACTTC.

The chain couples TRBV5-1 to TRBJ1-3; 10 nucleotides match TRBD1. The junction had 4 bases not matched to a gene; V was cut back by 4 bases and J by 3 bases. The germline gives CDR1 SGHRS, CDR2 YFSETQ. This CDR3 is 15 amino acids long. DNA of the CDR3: TGCGCCAGCAGCCCGACAGGGGGCGATGGAAACACCATATATTTT. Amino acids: CASSPTGGDGNTIYF. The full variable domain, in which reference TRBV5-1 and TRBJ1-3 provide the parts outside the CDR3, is KAGVTQTPRYLIKTRGQQVTLSCSPISGHRSVSWYQQTPGQGLQFLFEYFSETQRNKGNFPGRFSGRQFSNSRSEMNVSTLELGDSALYLCASSPTGGDGNTIYFGEGSWLTVV.

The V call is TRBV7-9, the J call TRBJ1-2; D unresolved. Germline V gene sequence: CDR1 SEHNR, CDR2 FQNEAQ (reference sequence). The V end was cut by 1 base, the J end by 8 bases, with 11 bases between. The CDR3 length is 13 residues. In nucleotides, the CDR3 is TGTGCCAGCAGCTTAGGCGGCAGTCGAGGCTACACCTTC. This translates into CASSLGGSRGYTF.

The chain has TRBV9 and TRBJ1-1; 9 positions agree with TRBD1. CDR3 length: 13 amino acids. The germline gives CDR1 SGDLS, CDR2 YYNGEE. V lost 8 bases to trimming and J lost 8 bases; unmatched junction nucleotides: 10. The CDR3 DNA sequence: TGTGCCAGTTCCCCGGGACAGGGAAGGGAAGCTTTCTTT. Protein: CASSPGQGREAFF.

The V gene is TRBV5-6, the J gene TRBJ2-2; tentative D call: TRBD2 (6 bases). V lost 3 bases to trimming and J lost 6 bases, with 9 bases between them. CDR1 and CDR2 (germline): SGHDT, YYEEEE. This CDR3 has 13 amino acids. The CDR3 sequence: CASSYTSPGELFF. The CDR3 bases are TGTGCCAGCAGCTACACTAGCCCCGGGGAGCTGTTTTTT. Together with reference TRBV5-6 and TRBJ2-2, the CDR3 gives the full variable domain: DAGVTQSPTHLIKTRGQQVTLRCSPKSGHDTVSWYQQALGQGPQFIFQYYEEEERQRGNFPDRFSGHQFPNYSSELNVNALLLGDSALYLCASSYTSPGELFFGEGSRLTVL.

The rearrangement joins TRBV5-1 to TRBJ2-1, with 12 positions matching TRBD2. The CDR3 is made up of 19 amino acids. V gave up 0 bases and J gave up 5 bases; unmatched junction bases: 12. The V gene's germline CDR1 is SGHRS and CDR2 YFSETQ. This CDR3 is CASSLGISLAGGADNEQFF. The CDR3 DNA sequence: TGCGCCAGCAGCTTGGGTATTTCTCTAGCGGGAGGGGCGGACAATGAGCAGTTCTTC.

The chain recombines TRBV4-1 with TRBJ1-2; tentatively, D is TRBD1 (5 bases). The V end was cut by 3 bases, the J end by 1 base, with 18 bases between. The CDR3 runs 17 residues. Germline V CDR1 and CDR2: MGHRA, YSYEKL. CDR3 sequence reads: CASSHGGRGLGNYGYTF. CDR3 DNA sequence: TGCGCCAGCAGCCATGGGGGGAGGGGTTTAGGTAACTATGGCTACACCTTC.